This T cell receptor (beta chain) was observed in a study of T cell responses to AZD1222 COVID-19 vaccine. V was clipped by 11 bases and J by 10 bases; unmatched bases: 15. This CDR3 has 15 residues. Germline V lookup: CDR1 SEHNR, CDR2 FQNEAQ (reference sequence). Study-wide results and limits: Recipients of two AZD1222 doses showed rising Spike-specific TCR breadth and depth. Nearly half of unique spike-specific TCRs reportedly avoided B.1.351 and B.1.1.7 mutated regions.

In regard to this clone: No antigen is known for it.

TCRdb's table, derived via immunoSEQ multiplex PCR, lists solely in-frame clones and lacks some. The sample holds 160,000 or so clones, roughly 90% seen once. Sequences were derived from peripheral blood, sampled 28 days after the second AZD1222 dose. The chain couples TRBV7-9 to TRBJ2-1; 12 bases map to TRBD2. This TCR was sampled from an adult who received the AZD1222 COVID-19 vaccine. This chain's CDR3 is CAGETSGSGEQEQFF. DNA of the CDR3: TGTGCCGGAGAGACTAGCGGGAGTGGAGAGCAAGAGCAGTTCTTC.